These 27 T cell receptor beta chains share one sample of origin, sequenced in a study of T cell repertoires in cytomegalovirus infection. Via MiXCR, TCRdb re-called the reads, giving one row per CDR3 protein. The data hold some 700,000 distinct CDR3 sequences, with around 31% observed a single time. These receptors have no known antigen. The sample in question was cultured PBMCs, obtained from culture after CMV antigen stimulation. These receptors came from a human donor in good health (CMV status not recorded). Some clones in this sample may be carry-over from other donors' samples.

This clonotype came up a few times. The chain combines TRBV20-1 with TRBJ2-7; 9 bases are a match to TRBD2. The length of the CDR3 is 14 residues. The V and J ends lost 6 bases and 0 bases, in that order; junction bases with no gene match: 6. The germline V gene has CDR1 DFQATT and CDR2 SNEGSKA (reference sequence). This CDR3 reads CSAHSGGISYEQYF. For the CDR3, the DNA is TGCAGTGCACATAGCGGGGGCATCTCCTACGAGCAGTACTTC.

This clonotype showed up just once. The chain employs TRBV12-3 or TRBV12-4 and TRBJ1-1, with TRBD1 matching 7 bases. This CDR3 is 17 amino acids long. V trimming: 2 bases; J trimming: 1 base; junction bases outside the gene matches: 10. The CDR3 loop reads CASSLMAPGGWNTEAFF. CDR3 in DNA: TGTGCCAGCAGTTTAATGGCCCCAGGGGGGTGGAACACTGAAGCTTTCTTT.

This clonotype came up a few times. The V call is TRBV18, the J call TRBJ1-1; possible D gene TRBD1, 6 bases. Germline CDR1 KGHSH, CDR2 LQKENI. Trimming pared 6 bases from V and 8 bases from J, leaving 16 bases between. The CDR3 covers 13 residues. CDR3 in DNA: TGTGCCAGCTCGTCAGGGGAGGTCACGGAAGCTTTCTTT. Translated: CASSSGEVTEAFF.

The chain links TRBV27 to TRBJ1-5, with D perhaps TRBD1 (5 bases). V was cut by 5 bases and J by 6 bases, with 20 bases left in between. This CDR3 is 16 amino acids long. Germline V gene sequence: CDR1 MNHEY, CDR2 SMNVEV (reference sequence). The CDR3 loop reads CASSRRGLKGAQPQHF. In nucleotides, the CDR3 is TGTGCCAGCAGTCGGAGGGGACTTAAAGGTGCTCAGCCCCAGCATTTT.

V is TRBV7-6 and J is TRBJ1-6, with D unresolved. Germline V gene data show CDR1 as SGHVS and CDR2 as FNYEAQ. Deletions cut 1 base from V and 0 bases from J, with 10 bases between. CDR3 length equals 17 residues. The CDR3 sequence is CASSLVPESSYNSPLHF. The CDR3 DNA reads as TGTGCCAGCAGCTTAGTTCCGGAGAGCTCCTATAATTCACCCCTCCACTTT. Based on the CDR3 plus reference TRBV7-6 and TRBJ1-6, the full variable domain is GAGVSQSPRYKVTKRGQDVALRCDPISGHVSLYWYRQALGQGPEFLTYFNYEAQQDKSGLPNDRFSAERPEGSISTLTIQRTEQRDSAMYRCASSLVPESSYNSPLHFGNGTRLTVT.

Ten or more counts support this clonotype. The chain carries TRBV7-2 and TRBJ2-7, with a weak D call TRBD2 (6 bases). With 3 bases removed from V and 6 bases from J, the gap between germline ends came to 12 bases. The CDR3 totals 13 residues. Per the germline V gene, CDR1 is SGHTA and CDR2 is FQGNSA. CDR3 residues: CASSFGGLSEQYF. In DNA, the CDR3 is TGTGCCAGCAGCTTTGGGGGACTGTCCGAGCAGTACTTC.

DNA of the CDR3: TGTGCCAGCAGCGTAAGGACAGGGCTCTATGGCTACACCTTC. It is translated as CASSVRTGLYGYTF. The chain links TRBV11-2 to TRBJ1-2; 8 bases are a match to TRBD1. V was clipped by 5 bases and J by 4 bases; unmatched bases: 6. This CDR3 has 14 residues. The germline CDR1 and CDR2 sequences are SGHAT and FQNNGV.

In this sample, this clonotype turned up a few times. J is TRBJ1-1 and V is TRBV6-8; D is unresolved. V dropped 6 bases and J dropped 1 base, with 12 bases sitting between them. There are 14 residues in the CDR3. CDR1 is MNHGY, CDR2 SAAAGT, per germline. Here the CDR3 DNA reads TGTGCCAGCAGGCCGCCTCACAGGAACACTGAAGCTTTCTTT. Amino acid sequence: CASRPPHRNTEAFF.

This chain links TRBV7-6 with TRBJ1-2, with D tentatively TRBD1 (6 bases). Per the germline V gene, CDR1 is SGHVS and CDR2 is FNYEAQ. This CDR3 contains 14 residues. The V gene lost 6 bases and the J gene lost 7 bases, with 18 bases spanning the gap. CDR3 residues: CASRPGGARGGYTF. CDR3 nucleotides: TGTGCCAGCAGACCCGGGGGGGCGAGGGGTGGCTACACCTTC.

This clonotype was observed at least ten times. V usage is TRBV7-2 and J usage is TRBJ2-2; 7 bases map to TRBD1. Germline CDR1 reads SGHTA; CDR2 reads FQGNSA. The trim removed 5 bases at V and 7 bases at J, leaving 10 bases unmatched. The CDR3 extends over 15 amino acids. The CDR3 reads CASSVTRTGFGELFF. DNA of the CDR3: TGTGCCAGCAGCGTTACTAGGACAGGATTCGGGGAGCTGTTTTTT. Based on the CDR3 plus reference TRBV7-2 and TRBJ2-2, the full variable domain is GAGVSQSPSNKVTEKGKDVELRCDPISGHTALYWYRQSLGQGLEFLIYFQGNSAPDKSGLPSDRFSAERTGGSVSTLTIQRTQQEDSAVYLCASSVTRTGFGELFFGEGSRLTVL.

The chain employs TRBV5-1 and TRBJ2-1, with 9 positions matching TRBD1. With V trimmed by 0 bases and J by 8 bases, 9 bases remained unmatched. CDR3 size: 16 residues. CDR1 is SGHRS, CDR2 YFSETQ, per germline. CDR3 amino acids: CASSLVGDRDLDEQFF. As DNA, the CDR3 is TGCGCCAGCAGCTTGGTGGGGGACAGGGATCTGGATGAGCAGTTCTTC.

V usage is TRBV18 and J usage is TRBJ2-7; no firm D call. Trimming removed 4 bases from V and 6 bases from J, with 16 bases in between. The CDR3 covers 14 residues. The germline V gene has CDR1 KGHSH and CDR2 LQKENI. CDR3: CASSQTGSSAEQYF. DNA for the CDR3: TGTGCCAGCTCACAAACCGGGTCAAGCGCCGAGCAGTACTTC. The whole variable domain, remainder taken from reference TRBV18 and TRBJ2-7, is NAGVMQNPRHLVRRRGQEARLRCSPMKGHSHVYWYRQLPEEGLKFMVYLQKENIIDESGMPKERFSAEFPKEGPSILRIQQVVRGDSAAYFCASSQTGSSAEQYFGPGTRLTVT.

The chain uses TRBV7-2 and TRBJ2-1; 8 nucleotides agree with TRBD2. The CDR3 loop spans 16 amino acids. The germline gives CDR1 SGHTA, CDR2 FQGNSA. J gave up 7 bases and V 4 bases, and 12 bases lay outside the gene matches. The CDR3: CASSSLPAGAGNEQFF. DNA for the CDR3: TGTGCCAGCAGCTCCCTCCCAGCGGGAGCTGGGAATGAGCAGTTCTTC.

The rearrangement uses TRBV7-9 and TRBJ2-3; TRBD1 might be the D (5 bases). Germline V gene lookup returns CDR1 SEHNR and CDR2 FQNEAQ (reference sequence). V gave up 2 bases and J gave up 1 base, with 10 bases separating them. The CDR3 consists of 15 residues. The CDR3 reads CASSLIWGGTDTQYF. The CDR3 DNA follows: TGTGCCAGCAGCTTAATTTGGGGCGGCACAGATACGCAGTATTTT.

The CDR3 is CASSGENNSPLHF. The CDR3 DNA follows: TGTGCCAGCAGTGGGGAAAATAATTCACCCCTCCACTTT. The chain is built from TRBV2 and TRBJ1-6; D gene unclear. The CDR3 spans 13 residues. The germline V and J ends were trimmed by 4 bases and 5 bases, with 6 bases remaining between them. Germline CDR1 and CDR2: SNHLY and FYNNEI.

V and J are TRBV27 and TRBJ2-1, with D possibly TRBD1 on 6 matching bases. The length of the CDR3 is 16 residues. In germline, CDR1 is MNHEY, CDR2 SMNVEV (reference sequence). Trimming left V 4 bases short and J 7 bases short, with 20 bases between. In DNA form, the CDR3 reads TGTGCCAGCAGTTATAGGTGGGGTGACAGGATTAATGAGCAGTTCTTC. It codes for CASSYRWGDRINEQFF.

The chain combines TRBV6-2 or TRBV6-3 with TRBJ1-2; D is perhaps TRBD1 (5 bases). Trimming pared 2 bases from V and 8 bases from J, leaving 18 bases between. This CDR3 region has 15 residues. Germline V CDR1 and CDR2: MNHEY, SVGEGT. The CDR3 is CASSYAGTANWGYTF. DNA of the CDR3: TGTGCCAGCAGTTACGCCGGGACGGCGAACTGGGGCTACACCTTC.

The chain joins TRBV6-1 to TRBJ2-7, with 9 bases lining up with TRBD2. Germline V gene sequence: CDR1 MNHNS, CDR2 SASEGT. CDR3 size: 18 residues. V shed 4 bases, J shed 0 bases, and the junction held 13 bases outside the gene matches. The CDR3 DNA reads as TGTGCCAGCAGTGCAGAGACTAGCGGAACCCTAAGCTCCTACGAGCAGTACTTC. It codes for CASSAETSGTLSSYEQYF.

The rearrangement uses TRBV6-5 and TRBJ1-2; D gene uncertain. Trimming pared 0 bases from V and 2 bases from J, leaving 7 bases between. The CDR3 runs 14 residues. Germline V lookup: CDR1 MNHEY, CDR2 SVGAGI. The CDR3 reads CASSYSAANYGYTF. The CDR3, as DNA: TGTGCCAGCAGTTACTCCGCCGCGAACTATGGCTACACCTTC.

This clonotype was detected many times. As DNA, the CDR3 is TGTGCCAGCAGCCCCAACAGGGTATTGGATACGCAGTATTTT. Its translation is CASSPNRVLDTQYF. The rearrangement joins TRBV7-2 to TRBJ2-3; perhaps TRBD1 as D (6 bases). The CDR3 contains 14 residues. The ends were cut back, 5 bases at V and 6 bases at J, with 15 bases in the middle. From germline, CDR1 is SGHTA and CDR2 FQGNSA. Looking up the rest from reference TRBV7-2 and TRBJ2-3 gives the full variable domain: GAGVSQSPSNKVTEKGKDVELRCDPISGHTALYWYRQSLGQGLEFLIYFQGNSAPDKSGLPSDRFSAERTGGSVSTLTIQRTQQEDSAVYLCASSPNRVLDTQYFGPGTRLTVL.

Only a few counts were recorded for this clonotype. The J gene is TRBJ2-7, the V gene TRBV4-1; the D is unclear. V shed 1 base and J shed 7 bases, with 11 bases lying between them. Germline CDR1 and CDR2: MGHRA and YSYEKL. The CDR3 extends over 13 amino acids. CDR3 coding DNA: TGCGCCAGCAGCCAAGCTGGTGGGCAGGAGCAGTACTTC. The encoded protein is CASSQAGGQEQYF.

The chain carries TRBV20-1 and TRBJ2-5; D is tentatively TRBD1 or TRBD2 (6 bases each). Per germline, CDR1 DFQATT and CDR2 SNEGSKA (reference sequence). V was shortened by 5 bases and J by 5 bases, with 36 bases between the two germline ends. The CDR3 length is 20 residues. The CDR3 sequence: CSAQAIEGGGASLLRETQYF. The CDR3 DNA sequence: TGCAGTGCTCAGGCTATCGAGGGGGGTGGGGCCAGCCTTCTGCGGGAGACCCAGTACTTC.

The V call is TRBV6-6, the J call TRBJ2-3, with a tentative D call TRBD2 (6 bases). The length of the CDR3 is 18 residues. Germline CDR1 MNHNY, CDR2 SVGAGI (reference sequence). V lost 5 bases to trimming and J lost 0 bases, with 21 bases between them. The CDR3 sequence: CASSGETALAVSTDTQYF. DNA for the CDR3: TGTGCCAGCAGTGGCGAGACAGCCTTAGCGGTGAGCACAGATACGCAGTATTTT.

This clonotype appeared a few times. This chain connects TRBV2 to TRBJ2-2; D gene ambiguous. V shed 3 bases and J shed 0 bases, with 11 bases lying between them. There are 16 residues in the CDR3. Germline lookup yields CDR1 SNHLY and CDR2 FYNNEI. The CDR3 coding sequence is TGTGCCAGCAGTGAGCTCTTGGGGACGAACACCGGGGAGCTGTTTTTT. As protein: CASSELLGTNTGELFF.

The genes are TRBV19 and TRBJ2-2; 10 bases are shared with TRBD2. This CDR3 is 18 amino acids long. CDR1 and CDR2 from the germline V gene are LNHDA and SQIVND (reference sequence). V lost 4 bases and J lost 4; bases outside the gene matches: 12. CDR3 coding DNA: TGTGCCAGTAGTAAGGGGTCCCTAGCGGGAGCGCCCACCGGGGAGCTGTTTTTT. It translates to CASSKGSLAGAPTGELFF.

The rearrangement joins TRBV6-1 to TRBJ2-7; 11 bases fit TRBD2. The CDR3 sequence is 16 residues long. V dropped 2 bases and J dropped 2; count of bases not matched to a gene: 5. Germline V gene sequence: CDR1 MNHNS, CDR2 SASEGT. The CDR3 bases are TGTGCCAGCAGTGAAATGACTAGCGGGGCACCCTACGAGCAGTACTTC. Translating it yields CASSEMTSGAPYEQYF.

This clonotype appeared a few times. The genes are TRBV7-2 and TRBJ1-2, with 8 positions matching TRBD1. Germline trimming cut 2 bases from V and 5 bases from J; bases unmatched to any gene: 4. The germline CDR1 and CDR2 sequences are SGHTA and FQGNSA. The CDR3 covers 14 residues. This CDR3 reads CASSLRDRRYGYTF. The CDR3 DNA sequence: TGTGCCAGCAGCTTACGGGACAGGAGATATGGCTACACCTTC.